The present TCR beta chain was sequenced within a study of beta chain features in type 1 diabetes. Study conclusions and caveats: Moderate yet significant TCRB CDR3 shortening was seen in Type 1 diabetes patients in all four CD4+ subsets.

Expressed TCRB transcripts were sequenced after all isolated RNA was converted to cDNA. Clones were read by immunoSEQ multiplex PCR, and TCRdb kept only the in-frame ones, dropping some. The sample records tens of thousands of clones, 55% to 70% being singletons. Regarding this clone: Its specificity is not known.

Each of the sorted populations had a purity greater than 98%. CDR3 length equals 14 residues. Germline V gene data show CDR1 as MGHRA and CDR2 as YSYEKL. With 2 bases clipped from V and 11 bases from J, the junction kept 4 bases outside the gene matches. Sequenced sample: stem cell memory CD4+ T cells from blood. The TCR originated in a woman aged 30 to 39 with type 1 diabetes. V usage is TRBV4-1 and J usage is TRBJ2-1, with 12 bases that match TRBD2. CDR3 loop: CASSQPTSGRKQFF. The DNA of the CDR3 is TGCGCCAGCAGCCAACCTACTAGCGGGAGGAAGCAGTTCTTC.